One and the same sample provided the 20 T cell receptor beta chains below, sequenced in a study of vaccination and CD4 T cells after COVID-19 (dated by TCRdb to the early 2020s). Library method: PCR. The data were produced on an Illumina iSeq 100. At the Johns Hopkins FTIC core, DNA from the cultured CD4+ T cells underwent TCR sequencing with the Oncomine TCR Beta short-read assay. TCRdb itself trimmed the public reads at Q25 with fastp, ran MiXCR and retained productive beta chains. Each entry merges the rows of one CDR3 protein and shows their most common DNA and genes. For this sample there are thousands of distinct CDR3 sequences; less than 55% appear just once. The biggest ten clones account for around 25% of the sample. Sample treatment or condition, as interpreted from the label and publication: approximately 10-day PBMC culture with coronavirus spike peptide pools or control peptides (ViraFEST assay). CD4+ T cells from unexposed donors were collected before the COVID-19 pandemic (2011-2018).

No cognate antigen is known for these TCRs. Sequencing input: CD4+ T cells from blood, cultured in vitro. The receptors come from a human donor in good health.

J is TRBJ1-2 and V is TRBV5-6; D may be TRBD1 (5 bases). Germline V gene data show CDR1 as SGHDT and CDR2 as YYEEEE. V was cut by 5 bases and J by 8 bases, with 13 bases left in between. The CDR3 is made up of 12 amino acids. CDR3 amino acids: CASRVGLSGYTF. The CDR3 DNA is TGTGCCAGCAGAGTGGGACTGTCCGGCTACACCTTC.

This clonotype came up once. The chain has TRBV10-3 and TRBJ1-1, with 7 bases lining up with TRBD1. This CDR3 has 15 residues. V trimming: 6 bases; J trimming: 4 bases; junction bases outside the gene matches: 11. Germline assignment: CDR1 ENHRY and CDR2 SYGVKD. Here the CDR3 reads CAISHGTALGTEAFF. CDR3 sequence (DNA): TGTGCCATCAGCCATGGGACAGCCCTGGGCACTGAAGCTTTCTTT.

Only a few counts were recorded for this clonotype. The chain carries TRBV11-2 and TRBJ1-2, with TRBD1 as a possible D gene (5 bases). Trimming removed 5 bases at V and 5 bases at J, with 15 bases between. Germline CDR1 SGHAT, CDR2 FQNNGV. The CDR3 is 14 residues long. DNA for the CDR3: TGTGCCAGCAGCACACCCGGGACGTCGTATGGCTACACCTTC. It yields the protein CASSTPGTSYGYTF.

This clonotype was seen more than once but under ten times. The V and J genes are TRBV6-5 and TRBJ1-5; the match to TRBD1 covers 7 bases. The CDR3 consists of 15 residues. V lost 2 bases to trimming and J lost 6 bases; unmatched junction nucleotides: 7. CDR1 is MNHEY, CDR2 SVGAGI, per germline. This CDR3 is CASSYRQGRFQPQHF. The DNA of the CDR3 is TGTGCCAGCAGTTACAGACAGGGAAGATTTCAGCCCCAGCATTTT.

This chain links TRBV27 with TRBJ2-7; 8 bases line up with TRBD1. The CDR3 is made up of 12 amino acids. The junction had 6 bases not matched to a gene; V was cut back by 5 bases and J by 9 bases. Per germline, CDR1 MNHEY and CDR2 SMNVEV (reference sequence). The CDR3 protein is CASSTNRGRQYF. CDR3 nucleotide sequence: TGTGCCAGCAGTACAAACAGGGGGAGGCAGTACTTC.

The chain couples TRBV20-1 to TRBJ1-5, with a weak D call TRBD1 (5 bases). In germline, CDR1 is DFQATT, CDR2 SNEGSKA (reference sequence). The CDR3 is 14 residues long. V lost 4 bases, J lost 2 bases, and 12 bases lay in between. In DNA form, the CDR3 reads TGCAGTGCTACCACGGGGGGAGGCAATCAGCCCCAGCATTTT. Amino acids: CSATTGGGNQPQHF.

V is TRBV19 and J is TRBJ2-7; TRBD2 matches 10 bases. The germline gives CDR1 LNHDA, CDR2 SQIVND (reference sequence). The length of the CDR3 is 16 residues. Trimming took 0 bases from V and 0 from J; bases not matched to a gene: 2. The CDR3 DNA reads TGTGCCAGTAGTATAGAGGCTAGCGGGGGCTCCTACGAGCAGTACTTC. Its translation is CASSIEASGGSYEQYF.

The V gene is TRBV7-9, the J gene TRBJ1-4; D is possibly TRBD1 (6 bases). The CDR3 is made up of 15 amino acids. Germline-derived CDR1 and CDR2 are SEHNR and FQNEAQ (reference sequence). V was cut by 0 bases and J by 5 bases, with 10 bases left in between. The CDR3 protein is CASSLAQGPNEKLFF. CDR3 coding DNA: TGTGCCAGCAGCTTAGCCCAGGGGCCGAATGAAAAACTGTTTTTT.

In its sample, this clonotype was seen once. The J gene is TRBJ1-1, the V gene TRBV5-1; 7 bases fit TRBD1. The V segment lost 4 bases and the J segment 4 bases; nucleotides outside the gene matches: 7. This CDR3 has 14 amino acids. The germline V gene has CDR1 SGHRS and CDR2 YFSETQ. CDR3: CASSGGGLGTEAFF. The CDR3 nucleotides read TGCGCCAGCAGCGGAGGGGGCTTGGGCACTGAAGCTTTCTTT.

The rearrangement uses TRBV6-1 and TRBJ1-5, with D maybe TRBD1 (5 bases). In germline, CDR1 is MNHNS, CDR2 SASEGT. CDR3 length: 18 residues. The germline V and J ends were trimmed by 5 bases and 0 bases, with 20 bases remaining between them. This chain's CDR3 is CASSRTTEKTYSNQPQHF. CDR3 nucleotides: TGTGCCAGCAGTCGGACGACAGAGAAAACATATAGCAATCAGCCCCAGCATTTT.

The genes are TRBV20-1 and TRBJ2-5; no firm D call. V shed 1 base and J shed 4 bases, with 13 bases lying between them. The length of the CDR3 is 14 residues. CDR1 is DFQATT, CDR2 SNEGSKA, per germline (reference sequence). CDR3: CSARVASVLETQYF. The CDR3 coding sequence is TGCAGTGCTAGAGTGGCGTCGGTATTAGAGACCCAGTACTTC.

A single count supports this clonotype. The chain recombines TRBV4-1 with TRBJ1-2; D is undetermined. Germline CDR1 reads MGHRA; CDR2 reads YSYEKL. This CDR3 has 15 amino acids. Trimming took off 0 bases at V and 4 bases at J, with 12 bases between the two ends. The CDR3 spells CASSQDLSTLYGYTF. The CDR3 DNA reads as TGCGCCAGCAGCCAAGATCTCAGTACACTCTATGGCTACACCTTC.

The chain couples TRBV28 to TRBJ2-7; unclear D gene. V was trimmed by 6 bases and J by 6 bases, leaving 9 bases between them. Germline V gene data show CDR1 as MDHEN and CDR2 as SYDVKM. The CDR3 extends over 11 amino acids. CDR3 sequence: CASSLLSEQYF. For the CDR3, the DNA is TGTGCCAGCAGCCTTCTGTCCGAGCAGTACTTC. The whole variable domain, remainder taken from reference TRBV28 and TRBJ2-7, is DVKVTQSSRYLVKRTGEKVFLECVQDMDHENMFWYRQDPGLGLRLIYFSYDVKMKEKGDIPEGYSVSREKKERFSLILESASTNQTSMYLCASSLLSEQYFGPGTRLTVT.

The genes are TRBV12-3 or TRBV12-4 and TRBJ1-2; D unresolved. The CDR3 runs to 15 residues. V was shortened by 6 bases and J by 4 bases, with 18 bases between the two germline ends. The CDR3 spells CASSRIGVSVYGYTF. CDR3 sequence (DNA): TGTGCCAGCAGCCGAATTGGGGTTTCGGTCTATGGCTACACCTTC.

The rearrangement joins TRBV30 to TRBJ2-1; 9 bases line up with TRBD2. V shed 3 bases, J shed 0 bases, and the junction held 12 bases outside the gene matches. Germline V CDR1 and CDR2: GTSNPN, SVGIG (reference sequence). The CDR3 sequence is 18 residues long. The CDR3 sequence is CAWSRRGGVQSSYNEQFF. For the CDR3, the DNA is TGTGCCTGGAGCCGGCGGGGGGGGGTCCAAAGCTCCTACAATGAGCAGTTCTTC.

A few counts support this clonotype. The chain recombines TRBV6-1 with TRBJ2-4; 8 bases are a match to TRBD2. The CDR3 covers 15 residues. The germline CDR1 and CDR2 sequences are MNHNS and SASEGT. J lost 2 bases, V lost 3 bases, and 3 bases had no gene match. The CDR3 region has the DNA TGTGCCAGCAGTGAGGCGGGGGGCACCAAAAACATTCAGTACTTC. This encodes CASSEAGGTKNIQYF.

V usage is TRBV2 and J usage is TRBJ2-7, with 9 bases that match TRBD1. Trimming cost V 4 bases and J 7 bases; bases outside gene matches: 8. This CDR3 is built from 14 residues. Germline CDR1 reads SNHLY; CDR2 reads FYNNEI. The CDR3 is CASSAVDRGGEQYF. The DNA for the CDR3 is TGTGCCAGCAGTGCCGTGGACAGGGGTGGGGAGCAGTACTTC.

V and J are TRBV10-3 and TRBJ2-2, with TRBD1 as a possible D gene (6 bases). Germline loops: CDR1 ENHRY, CDR2 SYGVKD. The CDR3 spans 14 residues. V lost 10 bases and J 6 bases, leaving 18 bases between the germline ends. The CDR3 loop reads CATSLQGPPGELFF. The DNA of the CDR3 is TGTGCCACGTCCCTACAGGGACCTCCCGGGGAGCTGTTTTTT.

This clonotype was counted between two and nine times. The rearrangement uses TRBV20-1 and TRBJ2-1, with a possible D match to TRBD1 (6 bases). The V and J ends lost 0 bases and 7 bases respectively, with 10 bases between them. The CDR3 has 13 residues. CDR1 and CDR2 (germline): DFQATT, SNEGSKA (reference sequence). CDR3 region: CSARETQGNEQFF. The CDR3 DNA reads TGCAGTGCTAGAGAGACACAGGGAAATGAGCAGTTCTTC.

Only a few counts were recorded for this clonotype. This chain uses TRBV19 with TRBJ2-6; perhaps TRBD2 as D (7 bases). This CDR3 contains 20 residues. The V and J ends lost 6 bases and 2 bases respectively, with 26 bases between them. Germline loops: CDR1 LNHDA, CDR2 SQIVND (reference sequence). The CDR3 DNA sequence: TGTGCCAGTAGCAATCTCACCGGGGGGCGTGCAGGTCCTGGGGCCAACGTCCTGACTTTC. Translated, it gives CASSNLTGGRAGPGANVLTF. Supplemented by reference TRBV19 and TRBJ2-6, the full variable domain reads DGGITQSPKYLFRKEGQNVTLSCEQNLNHDAMYWYRQDPGQGLRLIYYSQIVNDFQKGDIAEGYSVSREKKESFPLTVTSAQKNPTAFYLCASSNLTGGRAGPGANVLTFGAGSRLTVL.